The rows below give T cell receptor beta chains drawn from one sample of a study of blood T cell repertoires in COVID-19. The table came from immunoSEQ multiplex PCR; TCRdb's copy has only in-frame clones and leaves some out. The table includes about 210,000 clones, about 88% detected once. The specimen was peripheral blood. Receptor source: a man aged 40-49 years with acute or convalescent COVID-19. CDR3s include the opening cysteine and the closing phenylalanine or tryptophan. Each record gives: V gene, J gene, D gene, CDR3 protein. D genes are given only for firm matches.

V: TRBV5-5; J: TRBJ1-3; D: TRBD1; CDR3: CASSLGLAGGYPSGNTIYF
V: TRBV4-3; J: TRBJ2-7; D: -; CDR3: CASSQDGRSSSYEQYF
V: TRBV4-1; J: TRBJ2-3; D: -; CDR3: CASSQDLTGTSTDTQYF
V: TRBV29-1; J: TRBJ2-7; D: TRBD1; CDR3: CSVRDRYGDEQYF
V: TRBV2; J: TRBJ1-1; D: -; CDR3: CASSDEGSNTEAFF
V: TRBV7-2; J: TRBJ1-5; D: -; CDR3: CASSLAAGRVIAQPQHF
V: TRBV10-3; J: TRBJ2-1; D: -; CDR3: CAISEEAGWGRNEQFF
V: TRBV28; J: TRBJ2-7; D: -; CDR3: CASSFRGQTYEQYF
V: TRBV2; J: TRBJ1-4; D: -; CDR3: CASSDVGATNEKLFF
V: TRBV7-2; J: TRBJ2-2; D: -; CDR3: CASSLEPASLNTGELFF
V: TRBV5-1; J: TRBJ2-3; D: -; CDR3: CASSLDYRSTDTQYF
V: TRBV10-3; J: TRBJ1-2; D: TRBD1; CDR3: CAISEGQGSRGYGYTF
V: TRBV29-1; J: TRBJ2-7; D: TRBD2; CDR3: CSVTGTSVYEQYF
V: TRBV6-5; J: TRBJ2-7; D: TRBD1; CDR3: CASRIDRGQINEQYF